Below, 27 T cell receptor beta chains from the same sample are listed, as sequenced in a study of post-analysis software for immune sequencing data. General study points: In patients, about five TRBV segments were more frequent than in controls, with TRBV5-6, TRBV5-1 and TRBV20-1 among them.

Included in the TCR beta cDNA libraries were unique molecular identifiers. Each CDR3 protein gets one entry after TCRdb re-called the PCR reads with MiXCR. The repertoire consists of fewer than 900,000 distinct CDR3 sequences, with about 45% occurring once and the leading ten covering just under 5%. The antigens of these receptors remain unknown. Sequenced: blood. These receptors came from a girl aged 10 to 17 with multiple sclerosis.

The chain joins TRBV27 to TRBJ2-3; D is perhaps TRBD1 (5 bases). Germline lookup yields CDR1 MNHEY and CDR2 SMNVEV (reference sequence). This CDR3 is built from 11 residues. Trimming removed 10 bases at V and 6 bases at J, with 11 bases between. This CDR3 reads CATSKGDTQYF. CDR3 nucleotide sequence: TGTGCCACCTCTAAGGGGGATACGCAGTATTTT.

The chain employs TRBV27 and TRBJ2-1; D possibly corresponds to TRBD2 (5 bases). Between the trimmed V and J ends, which lost 2 bases and 3 bases, there was a span of 8 bases. Per the germline V gene, CDR1 is MNHEY and CDR2 is SMNVEV (reference sequence). The CDR3 consists of 14 residues. CDR3 DNA sequence: TGTGCCAGCAGTTTAAGCGGAGTCTACAATGAGCAGTTCTTC. This sequence encodes CASSLSGVYNEQFF.

This clonotype was found a few times. The chain is built from TRBV6-5 and TRBJ2-7; TRBD2 matches 7 bases. The J call may be mistaken, given a closer DNA end match to TRBJ2-4. The germline V gene encodes CDR1 MNHEY and CDR2 SVGAGI. The CDR3 has 13 residues. Here the CDR3 reads CATQRGEFGIQYF. CDR3 in DNA: TGTGCCACCCAACGGGGGGAGTTCGGCATTCAGTACTTC.

The V call is TRBV20-1, the J call TRBJ2-7; TRBD2 matches 7 bases. This CDR3 comprises 14 residues. In germline, CDR1 is DFQATT, CDR2 SNEGSKA (reference sequence). V dropped 6 bases and J dropped 4; count of bases not matched to a gene: 12. The CDR3 sequence is CSAQIGGRGYEQYF. CDR3 in DNA: TGCAGTGCCCAGATCGGGGGGAGGGGATACGAGCAGTACTTC.

This chain connects TRBV10-3 to TRBJ2-5; D assignment may be TRBD1 or TRBD2 (5 bases each). The CDR3 contains 15 residues. V was cut by 3 bases and J by 3 bases, with 14 bases left in between. Germline CDR1 and CDR2: ENHRY and SYGVKD. As DNA, the CDR3 is TGTGCCATCAGTGACGAGGGGAGCCCGAAAGAGACCCAGTACTTC. Protein product: CAISDEGSPKETQYF.

CDR3 DNA: TGTGCCAGCAGTTTCATGACAGGGGGAACCTGCGAGCAGTACTTC. Translation: CASSFMTGGTCEQYF. The chain is built from TRBV12-3 or TRBV12-4 and TRBJ2-7, with 9 nucleotides matching TRBD1. This CDR3 has 15 residues. J lost 6 bases, V lost 3 bases, and 9 bases had no gene match.

This clonotype was seen a few times. The chain recombines TRBV9 with TRBJ2-2; D is unclear. The ends were cut back, 1 base at V and 6 bases at J, with 7 bases in the middle. CDR1 is SGDLS and CDR2 is YYNGEE in the germline V gene. This CDR3 is 13 amino acids long. CDR3 protein: CASSVYGAGELFF. The CDR3 nucleotides are TGTGCCAGCAGCGTATACGGAGCCGGGGAGCTGTTTTTT.

This clonotype was recorded only once. The chain uses TRBV7-9 and TRBJ2-1; D is unclear. The CDR3 consists of 14 residues. Germline V CDR1 and CDR2: SEHNR, FQNEAQ (reference sequence). V was trimmed by 2 bases and J by 3 bases, leaving 8 bases between them. The CDR3 sequence: CASSLRLDYNEQFF. The CDR3 DNA reads TGTGCCAGCAGCTTAAGGCTAGACTACAATGAGCAGTTCTTC.

This clonotype was seen only a few times. The rearrangement links TRBV4-1 to TRBJ2-5; D not certain. Per the germline V gene, CDR1 is MGHRA and CDR2 is YSYEKL. This CDR3 is 17 amino acids long. V gave up 5 bases and J gave up 1 base, with 20 bases separating them. The CDR3 protein is CASSASTTGSLQETQYF. The CDR3 region has the DNA TGCGCCAGCAGCGCTAGTACGACGGGTAGCCTCCAAGAGACCCAGTACTTC.

In its sample, this clonotype was seen many times. The chain is built from TRBV12-3 or TRBV12-4 and TRBJ2-7; D possibly corresponds to TRBD1 (5 bases). The CDR3 runs to 13 residues. The germline V and J ends were trimmed by 8 bases and 1 base, with 12 bases remaining between them. The chain's CDR3 is CASGRTPSYEQYF. The DNA for the CDR3 is TGTGCCAGCGGGCGGACACCATCCTACGAGCAGTACTTC.

V gene TRBV11-2 combines with J gene TRBJ2-1, with 9 bases aligning to TRBD2. Trimming removed 4 bases from V and 7 bases from J; junction bases left unmatched: 17. This CDR3 is built from 18 residues. The germline V gene has CDR1 SGHAT and CDR2 FQNNGV. The CDR3 coding sequence is TGTGCCAGCAGCTCGTTACGTAGCGGGCTAGCGGGGATTAATGAGCAGTTCTTC. As protein: CASSSLRSGLAGINEQFF.

The V and J genes are TRBV28 and TRBJ2-3, with D perhaps matching TRBD1 or TRBD2 (5 bases each). The CDR3 runs 13 residues. V was trimmed by 7 bases and J by 2 bases, leaving 10 bases between them. In germline, CDR1 is MDHEN, CDR2 SYDVKM. The CDR3 spells CASNIGTTDTQYF. The DNA of the CDR3 is TGTGCCAGCAACATCGGGACCACAGATACGCAGTATTTT.

This clonotype was picked up a small number of times. This chain connects TRBV4-1 to TRBJ2-1; tentative D call: TRBD2 (6 bases). Trimming left V 4 bases short and J 9 bases short, with 19 bases between. Germline V lookup: CDR1 MGHRA, CDR2 YSYEKL. The CDR3 runs to 15 residues. The CDR3 region has the DNA TGCGCCAGCAGCCCGACTAGTGTCATTGAGGGTGAGCAGTTCTTC. Protein product: CASSPTSVIEGEQFF.

There are a few counts of this clonotype. The V and J genes are TRBV12-5 and TRBJ2-7; the match to TRBD2 covers 12 bases. With 1 base clipped from V and 2 bases from J, the junction kept 3 bases outside the gene matches. CDR1 and CDR2 (germline): LGHNT, FRNRAP. The CDR3 consists of 16 residues. For the CDR3, the DNA is TGTGCTAGTGGTTTGGGACTAGCGGGAGATCCCTACGAGCAGTACTTC. It specifies CASGLGLAGDPYEQYF.

A word on this clonotype: This may stem from a read error, because a much larger clone lies one nucleotide away. The chain links TRBV29-1 to TRBJ2-1; 8 bases are a match to TRBD1. There are 12 residues in the CDR3. Per germline, CDR1 SQVTM and CDR2 ANQGSEA. Unmatched junction bases numbered 8, after V lost 6 bases and J lost 10 bases. CDR3 bases: TGCAGCGTCAGACAGGGGTCGAACGAGCAGTTCTTC. Amino acid sequence: CSVRQGSNEQFF.

The chain uses TRBV29-1 and TRBJ1-2, with TRBD1 identical over 7 bases. CDR3 length: 15 amino acids. Germline V gene lookup returns CDR1 SQVTM and CDR2 ANQGSEA. V lost 6 bases to trimming and J lost 6 bases; unmatched junction nucleotides: 16. The CDR3 loop is CSVGGQAKTGDGYTF. CDR3 sequence (DNA): TGCAGCGTGGGAGGACAGGCTAAGACCGGGGATGGCTACACCTTC. Supplemented by reference TRBV29-1 and TRBJ1-2, the full variable domain reads SAVISQKPSRDICQRGTSLTIQCQVDSQVTMMFWYRQQPGQSLTLIATANQGSEATYESGFVIDKFPISRPNLTFSTLTVSNMSPEDSSIYLCSVGGQAKTGDGYTFGSGTRLTVV.

The genes are TRBV20-1 and TRBJ2-5, with unresolved D. Trimming removed 4 bases from V and 5 bases from J, with 17 bases in between. Looked up from germline, CDR1 is DFQATT and CDR2 is SNEGSKA (reference sequence). The CDR3 extends over 14 amino acids. Here the CDR3 reads CSANKRERVETQYF. The CDR3 coding sequence is TGCAGTGCTAACAAACGAGAAAGGGTTGAGACCCAGTACTTC.

The chain uses TRBV7-3 and TRBJ2-1, with 12 positions matching TRBD2. The CDR3 is made up of 18 amino acids. Germline lookup yields CDR1 SGHTA and CDR2 FQGTGA. V trimming: 2 bases; J trimming: 4 bases; junction bases outside the gene matches: 9. The CDR3 reads CASSLLNLAGGPYNEQFF. The CDR3 coding sequence is TGTGCCAGCAGCTTATTAAACCTAGCGGGAGGGCCGTACAATGAGCAGTTCTTC.

The V call is TRBV7-9, the J call TRBJ1-5, with D perhaps TRBD1 (5 bases). Between the trimmed V and J ends, which lost 6 bases and 2 bases, there was a span of 14 bases. Germline-derived CDR1 and CDR2 are SEHNR and FQNEAQ (reference sequence). The CDR3 is made up of 15 amino acids. The CDR3 reads CASSWGTGRNQPQHF. In DNA form, the CDR3 reads TGTGCCAGCAGTTGGGGAACAGGTCGCAATCAGCCCCAGCATTTT.

The rearrangement joins TRBV12-3 or TRBV12-4 to TRBJ2-5; 10 nucleotides match TRBD2. The CDR3 consists of 18 residues. The trim removed 9 bases at V and 11 bases at J, leaving 27 bases unmatched. CDR3 nucleotide sequence: TGTGCCAGTTTACTGACCGGGGGACGAGCGGGAGGGATTACGAGTCAGTACTTC. Translating gives CASLLTGGRAGGITSQYF.

The CDR3 nucleotides are TGTGCCACCAAGGCCGTTGGAAGCCCTGCTTCAGATACGCAGTATTTT. Amino acid sequence: CATKAVGSPASDTQYF. V and J are TRBV10-3 and TRBJ2-3; no firm D call. V was shortened by 10 bases and J by 4 bases, with 24 bases between the two germline ends. CDR1 and CDR2 from the germline V gene are ENHRY and SYGVKD. The CDR3 sequence is 16 residues long.

The rearrangement uses TRBV11-2 and TRBJ1-2, with D uncertain. Deletions cut 3 bases from V and 6 bases from J, with 17 bases between. The CDR3 covers 15 residues. CDR1 is SGHAT and CDR2 is FQNNGV in the germline V gene. CDR3 nucleotide sequence: TGTGCCAGCAGCTTCTACCGGGGATCCTGGGATGGCTACACCTTC. It codes for CASSFYRGSWDGYTF.

This clonotype turned up a few times. The chain uses TRBV9 and TRBJ2-1; possible D gene TRBD2, 5 bases. The CDR3 contains 15 residues. Germline V gives CDR1 SGDLS, CDR2 YYNGEE. The V and J ends lost 4 bases and 7 bases respectively, with 18 bases between them. The CDR3 coding sequence is TGTGCCAGCAGCCCCCTAGCTACAACAGCGAATGAGCAGTTCTTC. Translation gives CASSPLATTANEQFF.

The chain has TRBV30 and TRBJ2-4, with D perhaps TRBD2 (5 bases). Germline CDR1 GTSNPN, CDR2 SVGIG (reference sequence). V was shortened by 7 bases and J by 7 bases, with 17 bases between the two germline ends. CDR3 size: 13 residues. The CDR3 loop reads CALREARGNIQYF. The CDR3 DNA reads as TGTGCCTTAAGGGAAGCTCGAGGGAACATTCAGTACTTC.

CDR3 in amino acids: CASSSYLTGESGYTF. DNA for the CDR3: TGCGCCAGCAGCTCGTACCTGACAGGGGAGTCTGGCTACACCTTC. J is TRBJ1-2 and V is TRBV5-1, with TRBD1 identical over 8 bases. Germline CDR1 reads SGHRS; CDR2 reads YFSETQ. Unmatched junction bases numbered 11, after V lost 3 bases and J lost 7 bases. The CDR3 is made up of 15 amino acids.

To note about this clonotype: The junction departs from the called germline gene at one end, perhaps through a read error. The CDR3 protein is CSGEGTGSADTQYF. CDR3 DNA sequence: TGCAGCGGTGAAGGGACAGGGAGCGCAGATACGCAGTATTTT. The chain links TRBV29-1 to TRBJ2-3; 9 bases match TRBD1. This CDR3 region has 14 residues. Germline CDR1 and CDR2: SQVTM and ANQGSEA.

The chain uses TRBV15 and TRBJ1-1, with D unresolved. Germline loops: CDR1 LNHNV, CDR2 YYDKDF (reference sequence). CDR3 length: 13 amino acids. V dropped 1 base and J dropped 1 base, with 4 bases sitting between them. In DNA, the CDR3 is TGTGCCACCAGCAGAGGAACGAACACTGAAGCTTTCTTT. Its protein product is CATSRGTNTEAFF.